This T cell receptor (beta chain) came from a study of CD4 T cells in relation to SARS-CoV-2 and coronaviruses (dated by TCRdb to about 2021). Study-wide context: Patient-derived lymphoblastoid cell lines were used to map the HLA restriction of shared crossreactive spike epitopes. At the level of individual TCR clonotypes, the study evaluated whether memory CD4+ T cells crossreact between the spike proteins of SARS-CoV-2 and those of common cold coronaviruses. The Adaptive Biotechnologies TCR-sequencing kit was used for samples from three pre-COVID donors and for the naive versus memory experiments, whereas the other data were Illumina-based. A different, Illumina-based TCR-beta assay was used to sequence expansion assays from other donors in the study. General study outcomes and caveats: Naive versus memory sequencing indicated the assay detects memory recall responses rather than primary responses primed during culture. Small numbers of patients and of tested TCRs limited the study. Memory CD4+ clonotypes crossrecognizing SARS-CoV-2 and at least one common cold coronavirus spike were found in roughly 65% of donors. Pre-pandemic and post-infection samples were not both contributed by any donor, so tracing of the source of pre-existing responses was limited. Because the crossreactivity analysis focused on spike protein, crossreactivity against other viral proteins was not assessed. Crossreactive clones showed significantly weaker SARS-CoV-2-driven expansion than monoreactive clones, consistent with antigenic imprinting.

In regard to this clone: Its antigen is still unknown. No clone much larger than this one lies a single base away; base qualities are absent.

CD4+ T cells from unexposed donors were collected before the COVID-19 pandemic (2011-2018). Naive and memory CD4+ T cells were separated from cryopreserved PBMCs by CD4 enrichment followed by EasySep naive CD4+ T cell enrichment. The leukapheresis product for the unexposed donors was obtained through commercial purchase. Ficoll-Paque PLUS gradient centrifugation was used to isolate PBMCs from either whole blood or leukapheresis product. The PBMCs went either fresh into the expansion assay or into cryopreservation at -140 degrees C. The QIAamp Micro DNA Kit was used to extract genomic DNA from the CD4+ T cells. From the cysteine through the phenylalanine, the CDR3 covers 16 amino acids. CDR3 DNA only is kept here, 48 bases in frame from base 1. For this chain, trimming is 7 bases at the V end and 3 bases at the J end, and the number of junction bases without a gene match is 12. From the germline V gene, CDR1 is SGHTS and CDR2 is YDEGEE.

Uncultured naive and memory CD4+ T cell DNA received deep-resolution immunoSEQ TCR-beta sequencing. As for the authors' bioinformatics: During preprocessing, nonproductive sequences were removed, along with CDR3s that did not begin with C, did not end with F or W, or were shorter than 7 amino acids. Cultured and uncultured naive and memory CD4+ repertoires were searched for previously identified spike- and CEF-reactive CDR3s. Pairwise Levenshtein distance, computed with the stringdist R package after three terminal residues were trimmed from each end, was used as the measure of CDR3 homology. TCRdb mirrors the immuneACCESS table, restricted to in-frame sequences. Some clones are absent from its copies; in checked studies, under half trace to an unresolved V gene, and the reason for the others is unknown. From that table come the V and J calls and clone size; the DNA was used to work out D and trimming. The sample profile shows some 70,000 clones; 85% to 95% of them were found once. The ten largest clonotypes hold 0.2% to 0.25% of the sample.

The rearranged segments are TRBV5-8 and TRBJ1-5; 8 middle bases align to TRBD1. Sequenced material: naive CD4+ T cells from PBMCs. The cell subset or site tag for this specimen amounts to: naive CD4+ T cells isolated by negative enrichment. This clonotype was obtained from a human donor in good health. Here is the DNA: TGTGCCAGCGGGCCAGGACAGGGCTTTCTCAATCAGCCCCAGCATTTT. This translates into CASGPGQGFLNQPQHF.